These 10 T cell receptor beta chains share one sample of origin, sequenced in a study of blood T cell repertoires in COVID-19. The data were produced by immunoSEQ multiplex PCR, yet TCRdb's version contains in-frame clones alone and is incomplete. Among 160,000 or so clones, around 83% were seen once, and the ten largest hold less than 2%. Sequenced sample: peripheral blood. These receptors all stem from a human donor in a cohort sampled during active COVID-19.

This clone was picked up a small number of times. In nucleotides, the CDR3 is TGTGCCAGCGGAACAGGGGTAAATTCACCCCTCCACTTT. This translates into CASGTGVNSPLHF. The rearrangement joins TRBV6-6 to TRBJ1-6; 7 nucleotides line up with TRBD1. Germline V gene sequence: CDR1 MNHNY, CDR2 SVGAGI (reference sequence). There are 13 residues in the CDR3. J lost 7 bases, V lost 8 bases, and 5 bases had no gene match.

The CDR3: CASSQDSGSPNYGYTF. CDR3 bases: TGCGCCAGCAGCCAAGATAGCGGGAGTCCGAACTATGGCTACACCTTC. This chain joins TRBV4-3 and TRBJ1-2, with no clear D. The CDR3 is 16 residues long. Germline lookup yields CDR1 LGHNA and CDR2 YSLEER. Trimming pared 0 bases from V and 2 bases from J, leaving 13 bases between.

This clone came up once. The V call is TRBV5-6, the J call TRBJ2-7, with TRBD1 identical over 8 bases. The CDR3 spans 14 residues. Trimming removed 0 bases from V and 4 bases from J; junction bases left unmatched: 3. Germline V CDR1 and CDR2: SGHDT, YYEEEE. CDR3 protein: CASSLAGGEYEQYF. In DNA, the CDR3 is TGTGCCAGCAGCTTGGCAGGGGGCGAATACGAGCAGTACTTC.

The chain links TRBV7-9 to TRBJ1-1; D perhaps matches TRBD1 (6 bases). The CDR3 runs to 14 residues. Per germline, CDR1 SEHNR and CDR2 FQNEAQ (reference sequence). V was trimmed by 7 bases and J by 0 bases, leaving 12 bases between them. CDR3 sequence reads: CASTLGQLNTEAFF. The CDR3 region has the DNA TGTGCCAGCACCCTAGGACAGTTGAACACTGAAGCTTTCTTT.

This clone was seen a few times. V and J are TRBV7-3 and TRBJ1-2; 10 bases are shared with TRBD1. This CDR3 has 13 amino acids. The V gene end was trimmed by 5 bases and the J gene end by 7 bases; junction bases not matched to a gene: 4. The germline V gene encodes CDR1 SGHTA and CDR2 FQGTGA. The CDR3 DNA follows: TGTGCCAGCAGCCGGGACAGGGGAGGTGGCTACACCTTC. This encodes CASSRDRGGGYTF.

This clone was seen once. The V call is TRBV6-5, the J call TRBJ2-7, with D unclear. Trimming removed 0 bases at V and 2 bases at J, with 5 bases between. The CDR3 consists of 13 residues. Germline V gene data show CDR1 as MNHEY and CDR2 as SVGAGI. CDR3 in amino acids: CASSYSNTYEQYF. In DNA form, the CDR3 reads TGTGCCAGCAGTTACTCTAACACCTACGAGCAGTACTTC.

The chain employs TRBV11-2 and TRBJ1-2; D is uncertain. Trimming took 10 bases from V and 4 from J, leaving 13 bases between them. CDR3 length: 12 amino acids. Per the germline V gene, CDR1 is SGHAT and CDR2 is FQNNGV. The CDR3, as DNA: TGTGCCACCTTTTCGGTTGGCTATGGCTACACCTTC. Translated: CATFSVGYGYTF.

The chain joins TRBV10-3 to TRBJ1-2, with 8 bases aligning to TRBD1. Germline V CDR1 and CDR2: ENHRY, SYGVKD. This CDR3 contains 19 residues. The junction had 17 bases not matched to a gene; V was cut back by 4 bases and J by 1 base. Here the CDR3 reads CAISGTGQAGLGDNYGYTF. The CDR3 nucleotides are TGTGCCATCAGTGGGACGGGACAGGCCGGGCTTGGGGATAACTATGGCTACACCTTC.

The genes are TRBV27 and TRBJ2-1, with 11 bases aligning to TRBD2. This CDR3 spans 17 amino acids. V lost 2 bases, J lost 7 bases, and 10 bases stayed unmatched. Germline assignment: CDR1 MNHEY and CDR2 SMNVEV (reference sequence). This CDR3 is CASSLKTSGAIRNEQFF. The DNA for the CDR3 is TGTGCCAGCAGTTTAAAGACTAGCGGGGCCATCAGGAATGAGCAGTTCTTC.

The chain links TRBV18 to TRBJ1-1, with a tentative D call TRBD1 (5 bases). V lost 6 bases, J lost 1 base, and 12 bases lay in between. CDR3 length: 14 residues. Per germline, CDR1 KGHSH and CDR2 LQKENI. The chain's CDR3 is CASSVFDRNTEAFF. For the CDR3, the DNA is TGTGCCAGCTCCGTCTTTGACAGGAACACTGAAGCTTTCTTT.